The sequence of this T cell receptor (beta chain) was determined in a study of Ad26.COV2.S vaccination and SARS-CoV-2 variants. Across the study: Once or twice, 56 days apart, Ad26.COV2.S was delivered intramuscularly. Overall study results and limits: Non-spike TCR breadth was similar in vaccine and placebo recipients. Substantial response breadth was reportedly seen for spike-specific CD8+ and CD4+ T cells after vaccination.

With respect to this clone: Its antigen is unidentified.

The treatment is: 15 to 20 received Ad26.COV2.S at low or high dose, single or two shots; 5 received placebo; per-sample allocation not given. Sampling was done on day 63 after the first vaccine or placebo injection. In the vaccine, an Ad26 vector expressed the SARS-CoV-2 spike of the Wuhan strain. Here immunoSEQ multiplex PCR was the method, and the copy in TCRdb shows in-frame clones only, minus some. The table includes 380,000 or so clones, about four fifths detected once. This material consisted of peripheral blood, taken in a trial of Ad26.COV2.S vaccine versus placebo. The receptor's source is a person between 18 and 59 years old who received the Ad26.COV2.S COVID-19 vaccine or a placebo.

CDR3 sequence: CASSVEWQGAGELFF. CDR3 DNA sequence: TGTGCCAGCAGCGTAGAGTGGCAGGGGGCCGGGGAGCTGTTTTTT. The V and J genes are TRBV9 and TRBJ2-2, with 7 bases fitting TRBD1. CDR1 is SGDLS and CDR2 is YYNGEE in the germline V gene. CDR3 length: 15 amino acids. V was pared by 0 bases and J by 6 bases, with 5 bases of the junction left unmatched.